Shown below are 8 T cell receptor beta chains from a single sample sequenced in a study of identical twins. TCRdb reprocessed the 5' RACE reads via MiXCR and lists one record per CDR3 protein. Among nearly 900,000 distinct CDR3 sequences listed, 9% to 15% were seen once. The same sample was also studied in work on yellow fever vaccine responses in identical twins.

Sequencing used PBMCs. The receptors come from a young woman in good health.

This clonotype has just a few counts. This chain uses TRBV29-1 with TRBJ2-1; either TRBD1 or TRBD2 may fit D (5 bases each). This CDR3 contains 17 residues. Per germline, CDR1 SQVTM and CDR2 ANQGSEA. V was clipped by 2 bases and J by 0 bases, with 17 bases between them. CDR3: CSVELPGTLSSYNEQFF. CDR3 in DNA: TGCAGCGTTGAACTCCCCGGGACCCTGAGCTCCTACAATGAGCAGTTCTTC.

This clonotype was seen repeatedly, ten times or more. This chain connects TRBV27 to TRBJ1-2; weak D call: TRBD1 (5 bases). The germline CDR1 and CDR2 sequences are MNHEY and SMNVEV (reference sequence). V lost 7 bases and J 6 bases, leaving 15 bases between the germline ends. The CDR3 spans 13 residues. CDR3 loop: CASKRYRSDGYTF. CDR3 bases: TGTGCCAGCAAACGATACAGGTCCGATGGCTACACCTTC.

The V call is TRBV6-1, the J call TRBJ2-1; 11 positions agree with TRBD2. The junction had 3 bases not matched to a gene; V was cut back by 5 bases and J by 3 bases. The CDR3 totals 15 residues. Germline V gives CDR1 MNHNS, CDR2 SASEGT. The CDR3 sequence is CASSLAGGYYNEQFF. The DNA for the CDR3 is TGTGCCAGCAGTCTAGCGGGAGGCTACTACAATGAGCAGTTCTTC.

The rearrangement joins TRBV7-9 to TRBJ2-3, with 10 positions matching TRBD1. Germline CDR1 SEHNR, CDR2 FQNEAQ (reference sequence). The CDR3 extends over 16 amino acids. Trimming at V came to 5 bases and at J to 2 bases, leaving 7 bases not matched to a gene. As DNA, the CDR3 is TGTGCCAGCAGCATACCGGGACAGGGGTTCACAGATACGCAGTATTTT. Encoded protein: CASSIPGQGFTDTQYF.

The chain uses TRBV5-1 and TRBJ2-1; 7 bases are shared with TRBD2. Germline assignment: CDR1 SGHRS and CDR2 YFSETQ. This CDR3 has 10 residues. Germline trimming cut 7 bases from V and 12 bases from J; bases unmatched to any gene: 4. In nucleotides, the CDR3 is TGCGCCAGCGCGGGGGAGCGGCAGTTCTTC. Translation: CASAGERQFF. Looking up the rest from reference TRBV5-1 and TRBJ2-1 gives the full variable domain: KAGVTQTPRYLIKTRGQQVTLSCSPISGHRSVSWYQQTPGQGLQFLFEYFSETQRNKGNFPGRFSGRQFSNSRSEMNVSTLELGDSALYLCASAGERQFFGPGTRLTVL.

This sequence joins TRBV14 and TRBJ2-7; no clear D. The CDR3 consists of 13 residues. CDR1 SGHDN and CDR2 FVKESK come from the germline V gene. Deletions cut 1 base from V and 6 bases from J, with 10 bases between. The CDR3 DNA follows: TGTGCCAGCAGCCAAGGATTATTGAGCGAGCAGTACTTC. It specifies CASSQGLLSEQYF.

This clonotype turned up a few times. The J gene is TRBJ2-1, the V gene TRBV5-1; 8 bases map to TRBD2. V lost 4 bases to trimming and J lost 3 bases; unmatched junction nucleotides: 9. The germline V gene encodes CDR1 SGHRS and CDR2 YFSETQ. The CDR3 extends over 16 amino acids. The CDR3 nucleotides read TGCGCCAGCAGCGGAGAGCGGGAGACTCGCTACAATGAGCAGTTCTTC. Translating gives CASSGERETRYNEQFF. The entire variable domain, with the rest obtained from reference TRBV5-1 and TRBJ2-1, is as follows: KAGVTQTPRYLIKTRGQQVTLSCSPISGHRSVSWYQQTPGQGLQFLFEYFSETQRNKGNFPGRFSGRQFSNSRSEMNVSTLELGDSALYLCASSGERETRYNEQFFGPGTRLTVL.

This clonotype was detected only a few times. The chain uses TRBV6-1 and TRBJ2-3; 9 bases are a match to TRBD2. Germline loops: CDR1 MNHNS, CDR2 SASEGT. With V trimmed by 6 bases and J by 2 bases, 6 bases remained unmatched. This CDR3 spans 15 amino acids. The CDR3: CASRTLAGNTDTQYF. DNA for the CDR3: TGTGCCAGCAGGACGCTAGCGGGGAACACAGATACGCAGTATTTT.